This T cell receptor beta chain was recovered during a study of read filtering for tumor transcriptome and immune sequencing. Background on the study: Per sample, TCR-region reads ranged about 4 to 10.27 million by IR-seq, about 75 to 1,300 by RNA-seq.

This clonotype was detected many times. From 300 to 400 ng of RNA, a library with molecular barcoded alpha/delta and beta/gamma adaptors was made. TCRdb fed the reads into MiXCR, producing one record per CDR3 protein. The table records 100,000 to 150,000 distinct CDR3 sequences, 10% to 15% of them present only once. Every patient had bone marrow sampled while the disease was active. The CDR3 is made up of 13 amino acids. Trimming removed 8 bases from V and 6 bases from J, with 17 bases in between. The germline V gene encodes CDR1 DFQATT and CDR2 SNEGSKA (reference sequence). The source of this sequence is a donor over 35 with multiple myeloma. Source material: a population of CD138-negative cells sorted from bone marrow. The V and J genes are TRBV20-1 and TRBJ1-5, with D possibly TRBD1 on 5 matching bases. CDR3 nucleotides: TGCAGTTTTCCGGGGCGCCGGGGTCAGCCCCAGCATTTT. It is translated as CSFPGRRGQPQHF.